Each of the 6 T cell receptor beta chains below was sequenced from the same sample in a study of Tregs in tolerant kidney transplant recipients. Here immunoSEQ multiplex PCR was the method, and the copy in TCRdb shows in-frame clones only, minus some. Recorded for this sample: 25,000 or so clones. The nonmyeloablative bone marrow transplants came from related graft donors, with transient mixed chimerism. The sequenced sample was CD4+ T cells from blood (PBMCs), obtained 6 months after the transplant. The origin of the receptors is a human patient who received a combined kidney and bone marrow transplant. Some T cells may be graft donor cells.

In the case of this clone: The read ends 3 residues shy of where the CDR3 ends; the end is completed using the germline J gene. V gene TRBV18 combines with J gene TRBJ2-1; D uncertain. The V and J ends lost 3 bases and 6 bases respectively, with 12 bases between them. The CDR3 is made up of 14 amino acids. Germline CDR1 reads KGHSH; CDR2 reads LQKENI. The CDR3 loop is CASSPSTLSNEQFF. The sequenced part of the CDR3 DNA is TGTGCCAGCTCACCGTCGACTCTCTCCAATGAG. Looking up the rest from reference TRBV18 and TRBJ2-1 gives the full variable domain: NAGVMQNPRHLVRRRGQEARLRCSPMKGHSHVYWYRQLPEEGLKFMVYLQKENIIDESGMPKERFSAEFPKEGPSILRIQQVVRGDSAAYFCASSPSTLSNEQFFGPGTRLTVL.

Turning to this clone: Coverage ceases 3 residues before the CDR3 finishes, and the germline J gene fills in the end. This chain uses TRBV5-1 with TRBJ2-2, with D possibly matching TRBD2 (5 bases). The CDR3 extends over 14 amino acids. Per the germline V gene, CDR1 is SGHRS and CDR2 is YFSETQ. Trimming left V 0 bases short and J 7 bases short, with 10 bases between. The sequenced part of the CDR3 DNA is TGCGCCAGCAGCTTGGAACTAGTTAACGGGGAG. Protein: CASSLELVNGE. The CDR3 as a whole reads CASSLELVNGELFF. Based on the CDR3 plus reference TRBV5-1 and TRBJ2-2, the full variable domain is KAGVTQTPRYLIKTRGQQVTLSCSPISGHRSVSWYQQTPGQGLQFLFEYFSETQRNKGNFPGRFSGRQFSNSRSEMNVSTLELGDSALYLCASSLELVNGELFFGEGSRLTVL.

CDR3: CASTRTSGAYNEQFF. The DNA read from the CDR3 is TGCGCCAGCACCCGGACTAGCGGGGCCTACAATGAG. This chain uses TRBV5-1 with TRBJ2-1; TRBD2 matches at 12 bases. The CDR3 end falls 3 residues outside the read, so it is completed with the germline J gene. Germline loops: CDR1 SGHRS, CDR2 YFSETQ. CDR3 length: 15 residues. The V gene end was trimmed by 6 bases and the J gene end by 2 bases; junction bases not matched to a gene: 3.

For this clone: The read stops 3 residues short of the end of the CDR3; the missing end is completed from the germline J gene. V is TRBV18 and J is TRBJ1-2; TRBD1 might be the D (6 bases). The CDR3 runs 14 residues. Trimming removed 3 bases from V and 5 bases from J, with 13 bases in between. CDR1 is KGHSH, CDR2 LQKENI, per germline. The DNA read from the CDR3 is TGTGCCAGCTCACCCCGCGGCCAGGGGTATGGC. Encoded protein: CASSPRGQGYG. The entire CDR3 reads CASSPRGQGYGYTF.

CDR3 residues: CSAQHPRDYGYTF. The part of the CDR3 DNA that was read is TGCAGTGCCCAACACCCAAGGGACTATGGC. The chain uses TRBV20-1 and TRBJ1-2; D unresolved. The read ends 3 residues before the CDR3 terminus; that terminus is restored from the germline J gene. V was trimmed by 6 bases and J by 3 bases, leaving 14 bases between them. The CDR3 extends over 13 amino acids. Germline V gene data show CDR1 as DFQATT and CDR2 as SNEGSKA (reference sequence).

As to this clone: The read gets to within 3 residues of the CDR3 end, and the germline J gene fills in the rest. This chain connects TRBV20-1 to TRBJ1-1, with D unclear. CDR1 and CDR2 from the germline V gene are DFQATT and SNEGSKA (reference sequence). Trimming pared 0 bases from V and 4 bases from J, leaving 15 bases between. The CDR3 has 15 residues. CDR3 in amino acids: CSAREPEASRTEAFF. The CDR3 bases that were read are TGCAGTGCTAGAGAGCCAGAGGCCTCTCGCACTGAA.